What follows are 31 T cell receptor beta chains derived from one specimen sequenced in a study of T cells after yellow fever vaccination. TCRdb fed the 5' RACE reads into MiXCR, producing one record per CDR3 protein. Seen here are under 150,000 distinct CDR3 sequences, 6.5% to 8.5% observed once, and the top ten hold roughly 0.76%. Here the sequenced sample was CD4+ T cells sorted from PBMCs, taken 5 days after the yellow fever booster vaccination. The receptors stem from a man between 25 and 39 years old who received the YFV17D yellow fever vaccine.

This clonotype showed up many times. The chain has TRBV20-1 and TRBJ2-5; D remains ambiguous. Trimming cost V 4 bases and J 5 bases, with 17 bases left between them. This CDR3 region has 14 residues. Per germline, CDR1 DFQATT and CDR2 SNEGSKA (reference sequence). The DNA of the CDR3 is TGCAGTGCTACCAGTCCCATCCTGAGGGAGACCCAGTACTTC. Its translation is CSATSPILRETQYF.

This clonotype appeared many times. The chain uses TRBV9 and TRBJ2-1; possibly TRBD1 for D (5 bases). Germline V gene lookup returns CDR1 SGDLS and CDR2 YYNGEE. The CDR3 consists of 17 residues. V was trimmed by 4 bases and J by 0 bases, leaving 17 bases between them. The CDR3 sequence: CASSHGTRQSSYNEQFF. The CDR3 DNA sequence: TGTGCCAGCAGCCACGGAACCCGACAGAGCTCCTACAATGAGCAGTTCTTC.

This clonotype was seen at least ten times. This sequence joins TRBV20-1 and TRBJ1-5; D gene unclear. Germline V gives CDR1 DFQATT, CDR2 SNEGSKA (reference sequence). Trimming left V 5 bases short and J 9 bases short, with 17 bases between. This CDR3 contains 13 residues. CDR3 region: CSADGLGNMPQHF. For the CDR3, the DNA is TGCAGTGCTGATGGACTGGGTAACATGCCCCAGCATTTT.

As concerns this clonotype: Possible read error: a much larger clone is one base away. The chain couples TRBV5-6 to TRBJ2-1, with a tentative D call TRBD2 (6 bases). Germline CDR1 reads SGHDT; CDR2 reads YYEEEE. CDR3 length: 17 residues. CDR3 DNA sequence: TGTGCCTCCCCTGGGGGGATGGAGCATCGATCCTACAATGAGGAGTTCTTC. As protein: CASPGGMEHRSYNEEFF.

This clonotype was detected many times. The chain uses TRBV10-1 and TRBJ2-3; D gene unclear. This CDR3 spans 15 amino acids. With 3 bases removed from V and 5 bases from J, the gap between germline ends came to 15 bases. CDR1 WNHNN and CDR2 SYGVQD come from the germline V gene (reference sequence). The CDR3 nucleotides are TGCGCCAGCAGTGACTCGATCGCGGTGGGAGATACGCAGTATTTT. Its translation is CASSDSIAVGDTQYF.

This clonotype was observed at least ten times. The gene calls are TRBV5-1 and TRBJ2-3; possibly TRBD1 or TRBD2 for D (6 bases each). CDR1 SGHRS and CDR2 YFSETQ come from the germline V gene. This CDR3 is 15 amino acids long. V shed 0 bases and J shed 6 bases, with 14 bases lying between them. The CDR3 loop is CASSLGQEGIDTQYF. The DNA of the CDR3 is TGCGCCAGCAGCTTGGGACAGGAGGGTATTGATACGCAGTATTTT.

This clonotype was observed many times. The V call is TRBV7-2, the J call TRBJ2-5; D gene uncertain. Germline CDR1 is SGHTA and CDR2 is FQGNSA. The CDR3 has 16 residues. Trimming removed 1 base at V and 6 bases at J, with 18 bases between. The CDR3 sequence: CASSLVQVSRVKTQYF. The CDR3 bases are TGTGCCAGCAGCTTAGTGCAGGTTTCCCGAGTTAAGACCCAGTACTTC. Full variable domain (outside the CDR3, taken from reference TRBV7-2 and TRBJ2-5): GAGVSQSPSNKVTEKGKDVELRCDPISGHTALYWYRQSLGQGLEFLIYFQGNSAPDKSGLPSDRFSAERTGGSVSTLTIQRTQQEDSAVYLCASSLVQVSRVKTQYFGPGTRLLVL.

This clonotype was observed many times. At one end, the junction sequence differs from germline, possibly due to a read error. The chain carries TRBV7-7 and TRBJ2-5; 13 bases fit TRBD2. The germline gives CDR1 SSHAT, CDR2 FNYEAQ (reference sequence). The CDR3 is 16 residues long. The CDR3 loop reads CASSPGLAGPQETQYF. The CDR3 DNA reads TGTGCTAGCAGCCCGGGACTAGCGGGACCACAAGAGACCCAGTACTTC.

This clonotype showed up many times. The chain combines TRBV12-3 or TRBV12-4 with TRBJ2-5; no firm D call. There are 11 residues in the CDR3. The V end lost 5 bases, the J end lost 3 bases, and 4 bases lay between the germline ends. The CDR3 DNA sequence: TGTGCCAGCAGTATCAAAGAGACCCAGTACTTC. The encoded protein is CASSIKETQYF.

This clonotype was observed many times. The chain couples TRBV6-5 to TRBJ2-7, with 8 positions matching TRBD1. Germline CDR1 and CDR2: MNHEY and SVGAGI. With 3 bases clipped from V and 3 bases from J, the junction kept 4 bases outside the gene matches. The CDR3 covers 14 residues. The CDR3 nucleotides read TGTGCCAGCAGTTATAGGGACAGGCTCTACGAGCAGTACTTC. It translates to CASSYRDRLYEQYF.

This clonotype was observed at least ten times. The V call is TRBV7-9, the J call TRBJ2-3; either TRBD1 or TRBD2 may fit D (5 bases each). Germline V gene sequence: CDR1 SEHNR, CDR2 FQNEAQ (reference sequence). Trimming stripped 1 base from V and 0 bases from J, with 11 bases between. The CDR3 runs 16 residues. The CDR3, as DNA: TGTGCCAGCAGCTTAGAGGGGACGTACAGCACAGATACGCAGTATTTT. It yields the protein CASSLEGTYSTDTQYF.

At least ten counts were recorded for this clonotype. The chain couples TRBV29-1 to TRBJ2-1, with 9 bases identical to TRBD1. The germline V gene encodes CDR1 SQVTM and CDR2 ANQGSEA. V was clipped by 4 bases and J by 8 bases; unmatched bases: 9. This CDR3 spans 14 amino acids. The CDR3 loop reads CSVVVGTGLYEQFF. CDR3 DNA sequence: TGCAGCGTTGTGGTCGGGACAGGGTTGTATGAGCAGTTCTTC.

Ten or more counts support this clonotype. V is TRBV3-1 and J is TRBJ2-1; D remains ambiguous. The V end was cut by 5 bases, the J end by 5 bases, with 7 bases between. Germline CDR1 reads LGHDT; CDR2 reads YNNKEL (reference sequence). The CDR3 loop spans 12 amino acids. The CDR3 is CASSYADNEQFF. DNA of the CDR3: TGTGCCAGCAGCTACGCAGACAATGAGCAGTTCTTC.

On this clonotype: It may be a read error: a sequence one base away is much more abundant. The CDR3 nucleotides read TGTACCAGCATGAGGGAGCGACTAGCGAGCAATGAGCAGTTCTTC. This gives the protein CTSMRERLASNEQFF. The chain employs TRBV6-1 and TRBJ2-1; 8 bases agree with TRBD2. The CDR3 runs 15 residues. Germline V gives CDR1 MNHNS, CDR2 SASEGT.

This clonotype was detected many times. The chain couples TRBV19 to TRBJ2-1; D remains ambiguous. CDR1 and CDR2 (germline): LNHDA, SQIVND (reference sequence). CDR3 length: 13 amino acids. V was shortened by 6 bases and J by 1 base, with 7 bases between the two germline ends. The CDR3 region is CASSPWSYNEQFF. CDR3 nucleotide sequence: TGTGCCAGTAGCCCTTGGTCCTACAATGAGCAGTTCTTC.

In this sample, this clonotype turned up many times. Here the CDR3 reads CASSLRDRDQYF. CDR3 bases: TGCGCCAGCAGCTTACGAGACAGGGACCAGTACTTC. The chain recombines TRBV5-1 with TRBJ2-5, with 7 positions matching TRBD1. This CDR3 is 12 amino acids long. V shed 2 bases and J 10 bases; nucleotides not matched to a gene: 5. Germline assignment: CDR1 SGHRS and CDR2 YFSETQ.

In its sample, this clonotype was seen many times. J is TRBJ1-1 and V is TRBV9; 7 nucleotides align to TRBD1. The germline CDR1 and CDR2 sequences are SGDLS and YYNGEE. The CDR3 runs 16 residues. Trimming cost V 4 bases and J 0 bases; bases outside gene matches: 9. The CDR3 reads CASSQGAGGMNTEAFF. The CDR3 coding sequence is TGTGCCAGCAGCCAAGGGGCAGGGGGTATGAACACTGAAGCTTTCTTT.

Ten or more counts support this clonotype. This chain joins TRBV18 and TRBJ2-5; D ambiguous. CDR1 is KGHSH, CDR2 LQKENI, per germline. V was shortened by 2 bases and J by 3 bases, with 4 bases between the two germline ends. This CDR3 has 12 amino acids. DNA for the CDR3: TGTGCCAGCTCACCAGAGGAAGAGACCCAGTACTTC. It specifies CASSPEEETQYF.

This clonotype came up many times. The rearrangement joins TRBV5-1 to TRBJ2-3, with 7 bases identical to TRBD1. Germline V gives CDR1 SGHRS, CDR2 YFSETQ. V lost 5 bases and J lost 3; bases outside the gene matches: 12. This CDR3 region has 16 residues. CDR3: CASSPQGVRRTDTQYF. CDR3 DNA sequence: TGCGCCAGCAGTCCTCAGGGGGTCCGAAGAACAGATACGCAGTATTTT.

For the CDR3, the DNA is TGCAGCGCAAAATGCACTGGCGGGAGATCAGAGACCCAGTACTTC. It codes for CSAKCTGGRSETQYF. This chain uses TRBV20-1 with TRBJ2-5, with 7 bases lining up with TRBD2. Germline V gives CDR1 DFQATT, CDR2 SNEGSKA (reference sequence). The CDR3 spans 15 residues.

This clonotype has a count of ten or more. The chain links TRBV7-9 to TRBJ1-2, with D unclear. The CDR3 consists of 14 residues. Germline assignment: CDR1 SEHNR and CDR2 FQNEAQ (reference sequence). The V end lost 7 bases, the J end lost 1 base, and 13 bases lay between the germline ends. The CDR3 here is CASTGVAFNYGYTF. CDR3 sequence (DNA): TGTGCCAGCACGGGAGTTGCGTTTAACTATGGCTACACCTTC. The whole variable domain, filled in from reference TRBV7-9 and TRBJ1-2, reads DTGVSQNPRHKITKRGQNVTFRCDPISEHNRLYWYRQTLGQGPEFLTYFQNEAQLEKSRLLSDRFSAERPKGSFSTLEIQRTEQGDSAMYLCASTGVAFNYGYTFGSGTRLTVV.

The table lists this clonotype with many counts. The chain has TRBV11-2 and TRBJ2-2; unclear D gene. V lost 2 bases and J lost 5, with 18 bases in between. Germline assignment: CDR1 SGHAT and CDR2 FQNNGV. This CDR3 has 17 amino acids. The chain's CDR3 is CASSLWTGAQITGELFF. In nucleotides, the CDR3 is TGTGCCAGCAGCTTATGGACCGGAGCCCAAATTACCGGGGAGCTGTTTTTT.

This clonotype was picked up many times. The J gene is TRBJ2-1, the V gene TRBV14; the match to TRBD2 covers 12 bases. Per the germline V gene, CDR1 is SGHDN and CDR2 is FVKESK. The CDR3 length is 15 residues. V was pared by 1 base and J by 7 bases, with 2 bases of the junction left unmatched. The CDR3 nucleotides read TGTGCCAGCAGCCAAGGGACTAGCGGGGTGAATGAGCAGTTCTTC. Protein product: CASSQGTSGVNEQFF.

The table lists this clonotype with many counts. The CDR3, as DNA: TGTGCCAGCTCACCAAGTATCCGGGCCGAGCAGTACTTC. Translated, it gives CASSPSIRAEQYF. The genes are TRBV18 and TRBJ2-7, with unresolved D. Germline-derived CDR1 and CDR2 are KGHSH and LQKENI. This CDR3 region has 13 residues. V lost 2 bases and J lost 6, with 11 bases in between.

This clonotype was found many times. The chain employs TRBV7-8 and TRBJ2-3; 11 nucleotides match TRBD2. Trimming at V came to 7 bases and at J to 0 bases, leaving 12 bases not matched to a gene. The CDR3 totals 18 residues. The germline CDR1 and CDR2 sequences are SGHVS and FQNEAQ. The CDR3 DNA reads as TGTGCCAGCAACCTACAGCCTAGCGGGAGGCCTAGCACAGATACGCAGTATTTT. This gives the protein CASNLQPSGRPSTDTQYF.

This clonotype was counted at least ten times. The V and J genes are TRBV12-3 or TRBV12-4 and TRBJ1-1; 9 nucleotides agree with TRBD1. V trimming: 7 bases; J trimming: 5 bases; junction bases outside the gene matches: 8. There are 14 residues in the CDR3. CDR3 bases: TGTGCCAGCACCGGACAGGGGTTGGGGACTGAAGCTTTCTTT. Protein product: CASTGQGLGTEAFF.

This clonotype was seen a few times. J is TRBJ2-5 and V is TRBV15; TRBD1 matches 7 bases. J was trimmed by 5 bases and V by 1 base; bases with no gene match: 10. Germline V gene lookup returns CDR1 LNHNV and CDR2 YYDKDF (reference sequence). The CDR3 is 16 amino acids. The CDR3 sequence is CATSRGGTAQGETQYF. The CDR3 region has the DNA TGTGCCACCAGCAGAGGTGGGACAGCCCAGGGGGAGACCCAGTACTTC.

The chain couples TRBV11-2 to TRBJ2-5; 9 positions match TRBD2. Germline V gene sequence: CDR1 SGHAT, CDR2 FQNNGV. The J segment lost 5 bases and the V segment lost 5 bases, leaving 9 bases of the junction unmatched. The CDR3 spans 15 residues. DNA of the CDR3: TGTGCCAGCAGCGCATCTAGCGGGGTGGTGGAGACCCAGTACTTC. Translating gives CASSASSGVVETQYF.

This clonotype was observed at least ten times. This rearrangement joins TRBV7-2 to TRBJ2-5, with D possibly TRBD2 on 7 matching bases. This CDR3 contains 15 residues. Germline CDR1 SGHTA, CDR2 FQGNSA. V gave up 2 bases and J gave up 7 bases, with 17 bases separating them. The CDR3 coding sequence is TGTGCCAGCAGCTTAAGGGGAGGGGGTCTGGGGACCCAGTACTTC. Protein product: CASSLRGGGLGTQYF.

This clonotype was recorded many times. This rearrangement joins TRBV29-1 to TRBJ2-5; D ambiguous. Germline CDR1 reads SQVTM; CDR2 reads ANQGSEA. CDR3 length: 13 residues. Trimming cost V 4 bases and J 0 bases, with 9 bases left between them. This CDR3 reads CSVVISYQETQYF. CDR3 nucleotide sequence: TGCAGCGTTGTAATCAGCTACCAAGAGACCCAGTACTTC.

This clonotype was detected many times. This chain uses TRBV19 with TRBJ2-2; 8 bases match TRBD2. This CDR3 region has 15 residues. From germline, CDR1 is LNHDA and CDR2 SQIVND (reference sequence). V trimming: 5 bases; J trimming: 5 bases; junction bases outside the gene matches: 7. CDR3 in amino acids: CASSVGLVGTGELFF. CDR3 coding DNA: TGTGCCAGTAGTGTGGGACTAGTGGGTACCGGGGAGCTGTTTTTT. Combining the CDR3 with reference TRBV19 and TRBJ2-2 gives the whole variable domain DGGITQSPKYLFRKEGQNVTLSCEQNLNHDAMYWYRQDPGQGLRLIYYSQIVNDFQKGDIAEGYSVSREKKESFPLTVTSAQKNPTAFYLCASSVGLVGTGELFFGEGSRLTVL.